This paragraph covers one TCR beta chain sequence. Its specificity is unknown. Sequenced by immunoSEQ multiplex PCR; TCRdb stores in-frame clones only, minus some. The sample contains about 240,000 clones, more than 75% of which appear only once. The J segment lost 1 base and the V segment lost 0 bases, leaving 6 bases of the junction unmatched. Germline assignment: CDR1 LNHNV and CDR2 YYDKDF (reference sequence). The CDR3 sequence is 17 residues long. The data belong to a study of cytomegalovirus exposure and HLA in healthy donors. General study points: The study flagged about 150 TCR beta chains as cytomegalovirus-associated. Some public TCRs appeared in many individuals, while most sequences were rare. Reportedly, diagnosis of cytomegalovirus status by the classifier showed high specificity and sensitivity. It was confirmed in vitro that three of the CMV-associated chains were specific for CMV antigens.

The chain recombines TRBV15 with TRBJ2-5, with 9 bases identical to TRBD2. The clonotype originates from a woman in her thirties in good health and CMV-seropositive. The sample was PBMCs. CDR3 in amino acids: CATSREISTSGQETQYF. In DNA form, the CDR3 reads TGTGCCACCAGCAGAGAGATTTCGACTAGCGGCCAAGAGACCCAGTACTTC.